The sequence of this TCR beta chain was determined in a study of spatial heterogeneity in lung cancer. At the level of the study: The study consistently detected more beta-chain than alpha-chain sequences.

General study findings and limits: Within tumors, counts of expanded alpha and beta TCRs tracked tumor mutation counts.

This clonotype was recorded many times. Antigen: not known. The CDR3 is made up of 15 amino acids. The V and J ends lost 4 bases and 9 bases, in that order; junction bases with no gene match: 5. Time point meaning: sample taken at primary tumor resection. TCRdb fed the 5' RACE reads into MiXCR, producing one record per CDR3 protein. This sample has fewer than 20,000 distinct CDR3 sequences, with nearly 7% found just once. Sample: lung tumor tissue, taken at surgery. The chain couples TRBV12-3 or TRBV12-4 to TRBJ2-1; 14 bases line up with TRBD2. The receptor comes from a female donor with early-stage non-small cell lung cancer. The CDR3 DNA is TGTGCCAGCAGTTGGGGACTAGCGGGGGAGGGTGAGCAGTTCTTC. It translates to CASSWGLAGEGEQFF.